The next 26 T cell receptor beta chains were all read from a single sample in a study of shared clonotypes between healthy human individuals. The data were produced by immunoSEQ multiplex PCR, yet TCRdb's version contains in-frame clones alone and is incomplete. Of approximately 1,500,000 clones listed, 95% to 97% are singletons. The sequencing sample was made of naive CD4+ T cells sorted from blood. Noted subset: CD45RA+ positively selected. These receptors all stem from a man aged 30 to 39 in good health.

J is TRBJ2-7 and V is TRBV7-2, with TRBD1 as a possible D gene (6 bases). The V end lost 3 bases, the J end lost 2 bases, and 14 bases lay between the germline ends. The CDR3 totals 15 residues. Germline CDR1 and CDR2: SGHTA and FQGNSA. The DNA of the CDR3 is TGTGCCAGCAGCTTCCTGACAGGCCGGGCCTACGAGCAGTACTTC. Its protein product is CASSFLTGRAYEQYF. The variable domain in full, completed from reference TRBV7-2 and TRBJ2-7, reads GAGVSQSPSNKVTEKGKDVELRCDPISGHTALYWYRQSLGQGLEFLIYFQGNSAPDKSGLPSDRFSAERTGGSVSTLTIQRTQQEDSAVYLCASSFLTGRAYEQYFGPGTRLTVT.

The V gene is TRBV7-2, the J gene TRBJ2-5, with 13 bases that match TRBD2. This CDR3 region has 16 residues. The J segment lost 5 bases and the V segment lost 5 bases, leaving 8 bases of the junction unmatched. Germline V gene lookup returns CDR1 SGHTA and CDR2 FQGNSA. The CDR3 sequence: CASSARTSGSYETQYF. CDR3 bases: TGTGCCAGCAGCGCTCGGACTAGCGGGAGCTATGAGACCCAGTACTTC.

CDR3 coding DNA: TGTGCCAGCAGCCCAGGACTAGCGGGTCGTTCCCAGTCCTACGAGCAGTACTTC. It specifies CASSPGLAGRSQSYEQYF. The chain combines TRBV27 with TRBJ2-7; 11 bases are shared with TRBD2. CDR3 length: 18 residues. Germline V gene sequence: CDR1 MNHEY, CDR2 SMNVEV (reference sequence). J was trimmed by 1 base and V by 6 bases; bases with no gene match: 14.

This chain links TRBV28 with TRBJ2-7; possible D gene TRBD1, 6 bases. V lost 3 bases and J 3 bases, leaving 15 bases between the germline ends. This CDR3 comprises 15 residues. CDR1 is MDHEN, CDR2 SYDVKM, per germline. DNA of the CDR3: TGTGCCAGCAGTTTGACAGGAGCGGCCGACTACGAGCAGTACTTC. The encoded protein is CASSLTGAADYEQYF.

This chain connects TRBV13 to TRBJ2-1; D perhaps matches TRBD2 (7 bases). Trimming stripped 2 bases from V and 0 bases from J, with 14 bases between. Looked up from germline, CDR1 is PRHDT and CDR2 is FYEKMQ (reference sequence). The CDR3 sequence is 17 residues long. The CDR3 nucleotides read TGTGCCAGCAGCTTAAGGGGGGGAGGCCTCTCCTACAATGAGCAGTTCTTC. This translates into CASSLRGGGLSYNEQFF. Filled out from reference TRBV13 and TRBJ2-1, the complete variable domain reads AAGVIQSPRHLIKEKRETATLKCYPIPRHDTVYWYQQGPGQDPQFLISFYEKMQSDKGSIPDRFSAQQFSDYHSELNMSSLELGDSALYFCASSLRGGGLSYNEQFFGPGTRLTVL.

The chain carries TRBV9 and TRBJ1-1, with 7 bases lining up with TRBD1. The CDR3 covers 15 residues. Germline values: CDR1 SGDLS, CDR2 YYNGEE. The ends lost 0 bases at V and 3 bases at J; junction bases unmatched: 5. DNA for the CDR3: TGTGCCAGCAGCGTAGCACAGGGGACGGACACTGAAGCTTTCTTT. Translating it yields CASSVAQGTDTEAFF.

The V call is TRBV27, the J call TRBJ2-7; D might be TRBD1 or TRBD2, each matching 5 bases. CDR1 is MNHEY and CDR2 is SMNVEV in the germline V gene (reference sequence). Trimming pared 3 bases from V and 3 bases from J, leaving 18 bases between. The CDR3 is 16 residues long. In DNA, the CDR3 is TGTGCCAGCAGTTTGGTGGGGGAGCCCAACCTCTACGAGCAGTACTTC. Translating gives CASSLVGEPNLYEQYF.

As regards this clone: Additional DNA sequences in this sample encode the identical CDR3. The V call is TRBV5-1, the J call TRBJ2-7; D gene uncertain. CDR3 length equals 13 residues. V lost 2 bases and J 2 bases, leaving 8 bases between the germline ends. The germline V gene has CDR1 SGHRS and CDR2 YFSETQ. The CDR3: CASSLASPYEQYF. The CDR3 DNA reads as TGCGCCAGCAGCTTAGCCAGCCCCTACGAGCAGTACTTC. The entire variable domain, with the rest obtained from reference TRBV5-1 and TRBJ2-7, is as follows: KAGVTQTPRYLIKTRGQQVTLSCSPISGHRSVSWYQQTPGQGLQFLFEYFSETQRNKGNFPGRFSGRQFSNSRSEMNVSTLELGDSALYLCASSLASPYEQYFGPGTRLTVT.

The rearrangement uses TRBV5-4 and TRBJ1-1; the D is unclear. The V end lost 3 bases, the J end lost 2 bases, and 11 bases lay between the germline ends. CDR3 size: 14 residues. Germline assignment: CDR1 SGHNT and CDR2 YYREEE (reference sequence). In DNA form, the CDR3 reads TGTGCCAGCAGCTCTAAAGACGGCAACACTGAAGCTTTCTTT. Translation gives CASSSKDGNTEAFF.

The chain joins TRBV9 to TRBJ2-1; TRBD1 might be the D (5 bases). Germline V lookup: CDR1 SGDLS, CDR2 YYNGEE. V lost 2 bases and J 8 bases, leaving 17 bases between the germline ends. The CDR3 extends over 15 amino acids. CDR3 bases: TGTGCCAGCAGCGTGACAGCAACCATTGGTGATGAGCAGTTCTTC. Amino acid sequence: CASSVTATIGDEQFF.

The rearrangement links TRBV9 to TRBJ2-1, with D tentatively TRBD1 (7 bases). The CDR3 sequence is 14 residues long. Germline lookup yields CDR1 SGDLS and CDR2 YYNGEE. V dropped 2 bases and J dropped 6 bases, with 12 bases sitting between them. As DNA, the CDR3 is TGTGCCAGCAGCGTTCAGGGGGGCGGCAATGAGCAGTTCTTC. Protein sequence: CASSVQGGGNEQFF.

V usage is TRBV1 and J usage is TRBJ1-2; the table's D call TRBD1 went unverified against the DNA. TRBV1 has pseudogene status. CDR3 size: 18 residues. CDR3 loop: CTSSHQSKVGWALDGYTF. The CDR3 DNA sequence: TGCACCAGCAGCCACCAAAGTAAAGTGGGTTGGGCCTTGGATGGCTACACCTTC.

J is TRBJ2-5 and V is TRBV29-1; D remains ambiguous. The CDR3 contains 14 residues. Trimming left V 4 bases short and J 5 bases short, with 17 bases between. Looked up from germline, CDR1 is SQVTM and CDR2 is ANQGSEA. The DNA of the CDR3 is TGCAGCGTTGTGGTATTATTAGGTCTCGAGACCCAGTACTTC. It translates to CSVVVLLGLETQYF.

The V call is TRBV7-9, the J call TRBJ2-7; TRBD1 agrees at 8 bases. The CDR3 covers 14 residues. V dropped 1 base and J dropped 5; count of bases not matched to a gene: 4. CDR1 is SEHNR and CDR2 is FQNEAQ in the germline V gene (reference sequence). CDR3 nucleotides: TGTGCCAGCAGCTTAGGACAGGGGTTAGACGAGCAGTACTTC. Its protein is CASSLGQGLDEQYF.

The genes are TRBV7-6 and TRBJ2-7; 11 nucleotides match TRBD1. The CDR3 sequence is 14 residues long. Germline values: CDR1 SGHVS, CDR2 FNYEAQ. V shed 4 bases and J 5 bases; nucleotides not matched to a gene: 4. The CDR3 sequence is CASSSGQGVNEQYF. The CDR3 region has the DNA TGTGCCAGCAGCTCGGGACAGGGGGTTAACGAGCAGTACTTC.

The rearrangement joins TRBV5-5 to TRBJ2-2; D is possibly TRBD2 (6 bases). The V gene's germline CDR1 is SGHKS and CDR2 YYEKEE (reference sequence). V was cut by 2 bases and J by 0 bases, with 8 bases left in between. The CDR3 is 15 residues long. DNA of the CDR3: TGTGCCAGCAGCTTCAGGGAGGCGAACACCGGGGAGCTGTTTTTT. Protein sequence: CASSFREANTGELFF.

The CDR3: CASSLASGSRADTQYF. The CDR3 bases are TGTGCCAGCAGCTTGGCTAGCGGGAGTCGTGCGGATACGCAGTATTTT. The chain couples TRBV5-4 to TRBJ2-3; TRBD2 matches 10 bases. The CDR3 consists of 16 residues. In germline, CDR1 is SGHNT, CDR2 YYREEE (reference sequence). After removal of 0 bases from V and 6 bases from J, the junction contained 7 bases not matched to a gene. The full variable domain, in which reference TRBV5-4 and TRBJ2-3 provide the parts outside the CDR3, is ETGVTQSPTHLIKTRGQQVTLRCSSQSGHNTVSWYQQALGQGPQFIFQYYREEENGRGNFPPRFSGLQFPNYSSELNVNALELDDSALYLCASSLASGSRADTQYFGPGTRLTVL.

The chain joins TRBV27 to TRBJ2-5, with D perhaps assigned TRBD1 or TRBD2 (6 bases each). V was clipped by 3 bases and J by 6 bases, with 14 bases between them. The length of the CDR3 is 14 residues. The germline gives CDR1 MNHEY, CDR2 SMNVEV (reference sequence). CDR3 region: CASSFTGAPKTQYF. As DNA, the CDR3 is TGTGCCAGCAGTTTCACGGGGGCGCCGAAGACCCAGTACTTC.

The chain joins TRBV6-5 to TRBJ2-7; D may be TRBD1 (6 bases). V lost 6 bases and J 4 bases, leaving 16 bases between the germline ends. Germline V lookup: CDR1 MNHEY, CDR2 SVGAGI. The CDR3 contains 14 residues. The DNA for the CDR3 is TGTGCCAGCAGCCTCCGTAGGGGGAGTTACGAGCAGTACTTC. It translates to CASSLRRGSYEQYF.

V is TRBV6-5 and J is TRBJ2-7, with D possibly TRBD2 on 5 matching bases. The CDR3 sequence is 14 residues long. Germline-derived CDR1 and CDR2 are MNHEY and SVGAGI. V gave up 2 bases and J gave up 6 bases, with 14 bases separating them. The CDR3: CASSYDGVVSEQYF. In DNA, the CDR3 is TGTGCCAGCAGTTACGACGGGGTTGTGAGCGAGCAGTACTTC.

The chain is built from TRBV7-8 and TRBJ2-2; 7 nucleotides match TRBD2. V trimming: 2 bases; J trimming: 8 bases; junction bases outside the gene matches: 14. From germline, CDR1 is SGHVS and CDR2 FQNEAQ. The CDR3 has 17 amino acids. In nucleotides, the CDR3 is TGTGCCAGCAGCTTAATTTTCCCGACTAGCCCGGCAGGGGAGCTGTTTTTT. Protein product: CASSLIFPTSPAGELFF.

This chain connects TRBV4-2 to TRBJ2-5; TRBD1 aligns across 7 bases. This CDR3 spans 15 amino acids. The germline gives CDR1 LGHNA, CDR2 YNFKEQ. V shed 0 bases, J shed 5 bases, and the junction held 6 bases outside the gene matches. The CDR3 loop is CASSQDTGVHETQYF. The CDR3 DNA sequence: TGTGCCAGCAGCCAAGACACAGGGGTACACGAGACCCAGTACTTC.

The CDR3 DNA reads TGTGCCAGCTCACCCGGGATGAAAGAGACCCAGTACTTC. This gives the protein CASSPGMKETQYF. The chain employs TRBV18 and TRBJ2-5; possible D gene TRBD2, 5 bases. The V and J ends lost 3 bases and 3 bases respectively, with 8 bases between them. CDR1 is KGHSH, CDR2 LQKENI, per germline. The length of the CDR3 is 13 residues. The whole variable domain, remainder taken from reference TRBV18 and TRBJ2-5, is NAGVMQNPRHLVRRRGQEARLRCSPMKGHSHVYWYRQLPEEGLKFMVYLQKENIIDESGMPKERFSAEFPKEGPSILRIQQVVRGDSAAYFCASSPGMKETQYFGPGTRLLVL.

The J gene is TRBJ2-1, the V gene TRBV2, with TRBD2 matching 7 bases. Germline V CDR1 and CDR2: SNHLY, FYNNEI. The CDR3 has 12 amino acids. J was trimmed by 10 bases and V by 10 bases; bases with no gene match: 10. DNA for the CDR3: TGTGCCATCCACCCGGGGGGAGTAGAGCAGTTCTTC. This sequence encodes CAIHPGGVEQFF. Full variable domain (rest looked up from reference TRBV2 and TRBJ2-1): EPEVTQTPSHQVTQMGQEVILRCVPISNHLYFYWYRQILGQKVEFLVSFYNNEISEKSEIFDDQFSVERPDGSNFTLKIRSTKLEDSAMYFCAIHPGGVEQFFGPGTRLTVL.

This chain joins TRBV7-9 and TRBJ2-1; 7 bases are a match to TRBD2. CDR3 length equals 14 residues. V trimming: 1 base; J trimming: 9 bases; junction bases outside the gene matches: 6. From germline, CDR1 is SEHNR and CDR2 FQNEAQ (reference sequence). The CDR3 spells CASSLEGRGGEQFF. The CDR3 DNA reads TGTGCCAGCAGCTTAGAGGGGAGGGGAGGTGAGCAGTTCTTC.

The chain has TRBV28 and TRBJ1-5; 8 bases match TRBD1. The CDR3 totals 14 residues. After removal of 2 bases from V and 6 bases from J, the junction contained 3 bases not matched to a gene. CDR1 MDHEN and CDR2 SYDVKM come from the germline V gene. CDR3 DNA: TGTGCCAGCAGTTTACTCAGGGGGCCTCAGCCCCAGCATTTT. Its translation: CASSLLRGPQPQHF.